These T cell receptor beta chains were read from a single sample in a study of CD8+CD57+ T cells in acquired aplastic anemia. TCRdb itself ran the reads through MiXCR, one entry per CDR3 protein. The data show over 150,000 distinct CDR3 sequences, about two thirds seen once. Sequenced: sorted CD4+, CD8+, or CD8+CD57+ T cells (not recorded which) from PBMCs. The receptors shown here come from a human donor with aplastic anemia. CDR3s include the opening cysteine and the closing phenylalanine or tryptophan.

V,CDR3
TRBV29-1,CSVEGLAGVNTDTQYF
TRBV20-1,CSARRESSYNSPLHF
TRBV7-3,CASSLVGTGNTEAFF
TRBV7-6,CASSLVGRGQETQHF
TRBV10-3,CAISESGGIQETQYF
TRBV7-9,CASSAGGSPLHF
TRBV11-2,CASTRTGSTSYEQYF
TRBV6-5,CASRMDGVLTEAFF
TRBV6-6,CASRGASGYGEQFF
TRBV24-1,CARTGGQWRNQPQHF
TRBV5-4,CASSLAAGGGTEAFF